This TCR beta chain was recorded in a study of OX40 agonist ivuxolimab in advanced cancers. Study overall: Ivuxolimab, an antibody that agonizes OX40 (CD134), was administered to the patients. Past anti-PD-1, anti-PD-L1 or anti-CTLA-4 therapy was accepted, and roughly 37% had received some. General study findings and limits: Clonal expansion was among the lowest in partial responders at 0.1-3.0 mg/kg, especially CD8+.

In regard to this clone: Its antigen is currently unknown.

The CDR3 is 15 residues long. Per the germline V gene, CDR1 is SGHAT and CDR2 is FQNNGV. V lost 1 base, J lost 0 bases, and 7 bases lay in between. Sequenced by immunoSEQ multiplex PCR; TCRdb stores in-frame clones only, minus some. Seen here are 30,000 to 45,000 clones, 65% to 80% observed once, and the top ten hold around 10%. No patient had autoimmune disease or received systemic immunosuppression. This specimen was CD4+ or CD8+ T cells sorted from blood, taken in a trial of the OX40 agonist ivuxolimab. This chain connects TRBV11-2 to TRBJ1-3; D is perhaps TRBD1 (6 bases). This clonotype was obtained from an adult with an advanced solid tumor such as melanoma, head and neck, liver or kidney cancer. The CDR3 DNA sequence: TGTGCCAGCAGCTTAGCAGGGGCCTCTGGAAACACCATATATTTT. Its translation: CASSLAGASGNTIYF. Complete variable domain (other parts from reference TRBV11-2 and TRBJ1-3): EAGVAQSPRYKIIEKRQSVAFWCNPISGHATLYWYQQILGQGPKLLIQFQNNGVVDDSQLPKDRFSAERLKGVDSTLKIQPAKLEDSAVYLCASSLAGASGNTIYFGEGSWLTVV.